The subject of this entry is one T cell receptor beta chain. Its antigen remains unidentified. From germline, CDR1 is KGHSH and CDR2 LQKENI. The V end lost 6 bases, the J end lost 4 bases, and 4 bases lay between the germline ends. The CDR3 spans 12 residues. The sample belongs to a study of cytotoxic CD8 clonotypes in ibrutinib-treated CLL. In the study overall: Once treatment had gone on for a median of around eleven months, range 6 to 36, response samples were drawn. The study's findings and limits: Public clonotypes were seen rarely and were contracted or stable on treatment.

The method was immunoSEQ multiplex PCR; TCRdb's version includes in-frame clones alone and lacks a portion of them. The table includes more than 200,000 clones, 70% to 75% detected once. The sequenced sample was PBMCs, obtained after 12 months of ibrutinib treatment. This sequence was found in a human donor with chronic lymphocytic leukemia. The V call is TRBV18, the J call TRBJ2-6; D ambiguous. The CDR3: CASSSGANVLTF. CDR3 coding DNA: TGTGCCAGCTCGTCGGGGGCCAACGTCCTGACTTTC. Complete variable domain (other parts from reference TRBV18 and TRBJ2-6): NAGVMQNPRHLVRRRGQEARLRCSPMKGHSHVYWYRQLPEEGLKFMVYLQKENIIDESGMPKERFSAEFPKEGPSILRIQQVVRGDSAAYFCASSSGANVLTFGAGSRLTVL.